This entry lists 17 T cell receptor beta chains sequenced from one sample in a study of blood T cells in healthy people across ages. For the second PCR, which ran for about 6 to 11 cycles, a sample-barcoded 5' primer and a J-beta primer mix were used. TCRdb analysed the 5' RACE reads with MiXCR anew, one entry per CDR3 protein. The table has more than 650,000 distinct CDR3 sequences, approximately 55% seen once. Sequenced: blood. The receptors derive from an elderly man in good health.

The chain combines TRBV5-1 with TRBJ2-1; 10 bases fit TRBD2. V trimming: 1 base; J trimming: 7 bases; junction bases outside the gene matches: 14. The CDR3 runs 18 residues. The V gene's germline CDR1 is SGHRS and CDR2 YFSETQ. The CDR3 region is CASSLRGMEREGKNEQFF. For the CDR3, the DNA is TGCGCCAGCAGCTTGCGGGGAATGGAGCGGGAGGGCAAGAATGAGCAGTTCTTC.

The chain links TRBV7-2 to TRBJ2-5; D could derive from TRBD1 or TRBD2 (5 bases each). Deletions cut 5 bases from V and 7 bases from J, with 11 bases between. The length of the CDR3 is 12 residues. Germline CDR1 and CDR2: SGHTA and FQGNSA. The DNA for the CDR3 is TGTGCCAGCAGCGTTTCTGGGGGGACCCAGTACTTC. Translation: CASSVSGGTQYF.

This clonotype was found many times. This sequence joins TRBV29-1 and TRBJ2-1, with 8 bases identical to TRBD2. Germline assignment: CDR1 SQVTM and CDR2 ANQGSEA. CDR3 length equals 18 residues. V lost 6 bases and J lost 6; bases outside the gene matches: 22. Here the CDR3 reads CSVETGLAGYPGGNEQFF. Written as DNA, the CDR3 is TGCAGCGTGGAAACGGGCCTAGCGGGTTACCCCGGGGGCAATGAGCAGTTCTTC.

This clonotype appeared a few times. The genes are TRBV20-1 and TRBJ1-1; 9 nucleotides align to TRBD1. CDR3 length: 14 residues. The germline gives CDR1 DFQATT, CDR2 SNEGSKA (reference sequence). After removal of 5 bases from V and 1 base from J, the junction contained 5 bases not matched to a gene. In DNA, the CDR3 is TGCAGTGCTGGGGACAGGGTAAAGAACACTGAAGCTTTCTTT. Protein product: CSAGDRVKNTEAFF.

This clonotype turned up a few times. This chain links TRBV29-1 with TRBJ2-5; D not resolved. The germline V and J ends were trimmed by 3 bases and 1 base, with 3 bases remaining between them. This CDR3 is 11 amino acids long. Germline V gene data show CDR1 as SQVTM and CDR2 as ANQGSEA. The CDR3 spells CSVDRQETQYF. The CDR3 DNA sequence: TGCAGCGTTGACCGCCAAGAGACCCAGTACTTC.

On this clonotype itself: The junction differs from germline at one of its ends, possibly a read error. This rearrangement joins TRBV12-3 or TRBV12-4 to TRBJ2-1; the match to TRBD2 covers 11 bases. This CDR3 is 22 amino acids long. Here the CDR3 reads CASRWGRTGLAVPGGSYNKQFF. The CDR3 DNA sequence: TGTGCCAGCAGATGGGGGAGAACGGGACTAGCGGTCCCCGGAGGCTCCTACAATAAGCAGTTCTTC.

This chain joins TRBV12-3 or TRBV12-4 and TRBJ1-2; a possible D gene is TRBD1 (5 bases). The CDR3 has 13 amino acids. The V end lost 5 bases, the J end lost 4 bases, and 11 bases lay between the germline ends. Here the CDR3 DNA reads TGTGCCAGCAGTCGGGACGGCAGCTATGGCTACACCTTC. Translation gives CASSRDGSYGYTF.

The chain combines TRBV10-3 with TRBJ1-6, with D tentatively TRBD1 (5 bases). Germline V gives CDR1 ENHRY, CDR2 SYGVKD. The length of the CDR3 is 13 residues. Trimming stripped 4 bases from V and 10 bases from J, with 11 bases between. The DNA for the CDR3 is TGTGCCATCAGTGGGCAGGGAGAGTCACCCCTCCACTTT. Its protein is CAISGQGESPLHF.

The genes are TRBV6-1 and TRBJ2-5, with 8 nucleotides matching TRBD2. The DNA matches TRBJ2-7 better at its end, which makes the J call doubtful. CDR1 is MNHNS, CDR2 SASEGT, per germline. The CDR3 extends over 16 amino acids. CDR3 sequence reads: CASTRGFSGSSDEQYF. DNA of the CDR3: TGTGCCAGCACCAGAGGGTTCAGCGGGAGTTCGGACGAGCAGTACTTC.

CDR3 loop: CASSSDRVATQYF. CDR3 bases: TGTGCCAGCAGTTCGGACAGGGTAGCGACCCAGTACTTC. The chain carries TRBV12-3 or TRBV12-4 and TRBJ2-5, with 8 bases that match TRBD1. The trim removed 4 bases at V and 7 bases at J, leaving 5 bases unmatched. CDR3 length equals 13 residues.

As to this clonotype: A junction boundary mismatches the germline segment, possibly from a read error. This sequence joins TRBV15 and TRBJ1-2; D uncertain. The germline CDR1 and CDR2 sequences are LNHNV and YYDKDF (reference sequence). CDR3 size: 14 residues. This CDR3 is CASSRRDPNYGYTF. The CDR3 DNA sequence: TGTGCCAGCAGCAGAAGGGATCCTAACTATGGCTACACCTTC.

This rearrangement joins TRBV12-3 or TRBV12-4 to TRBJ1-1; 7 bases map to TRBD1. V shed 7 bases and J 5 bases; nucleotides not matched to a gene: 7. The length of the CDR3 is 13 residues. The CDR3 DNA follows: TGTGCCAGCACCCACAGGGGAGGGACTGAAGCTTTCTTT. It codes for CASTHRGGTEAFF.

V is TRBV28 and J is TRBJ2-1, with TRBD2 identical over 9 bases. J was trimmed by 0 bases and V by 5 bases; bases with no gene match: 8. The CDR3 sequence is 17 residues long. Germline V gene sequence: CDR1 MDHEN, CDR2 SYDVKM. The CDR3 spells CASSPRLAVSSYNEQFF. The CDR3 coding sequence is TGTGCCAGCAGTCCTCGACTAGCGGTGAGCTCCTACAATGAGCAGTTCTTC.

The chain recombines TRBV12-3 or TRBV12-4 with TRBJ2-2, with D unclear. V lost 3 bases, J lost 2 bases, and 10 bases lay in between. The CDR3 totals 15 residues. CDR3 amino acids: CASSFGRRNTGELFF. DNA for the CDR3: TGTGCCAGCAGTTTCGGCAGGCGAAACACCGGGGAGCTGTTTTTT.

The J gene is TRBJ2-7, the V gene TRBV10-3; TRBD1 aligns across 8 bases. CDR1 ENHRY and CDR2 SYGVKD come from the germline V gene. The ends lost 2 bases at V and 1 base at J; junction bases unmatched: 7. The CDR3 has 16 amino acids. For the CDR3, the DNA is TGTGCCATCAGTGAGCCGCCGGACAGGGTGTCCTACGAGCAGTACTTC. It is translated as CAISEPPDRVSYEQYF.

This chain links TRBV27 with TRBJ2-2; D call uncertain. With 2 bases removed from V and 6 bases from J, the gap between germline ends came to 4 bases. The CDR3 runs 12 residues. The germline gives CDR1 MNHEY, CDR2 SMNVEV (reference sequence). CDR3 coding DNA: TGTGCCAGCAGTTTACCTCCCGGGGAGCTGTTTTTT. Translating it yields CASSLPPGELFF.

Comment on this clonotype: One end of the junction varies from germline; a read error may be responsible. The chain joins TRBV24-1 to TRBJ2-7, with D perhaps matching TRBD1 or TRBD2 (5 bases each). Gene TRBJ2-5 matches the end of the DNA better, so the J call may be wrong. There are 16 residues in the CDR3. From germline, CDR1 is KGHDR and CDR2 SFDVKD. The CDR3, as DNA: TGTGTCACCAGTGATTTGGGGCAGGGAAGGGAGGAGACCCAGTACTTC. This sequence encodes CVTSDLGQGREETQYF.